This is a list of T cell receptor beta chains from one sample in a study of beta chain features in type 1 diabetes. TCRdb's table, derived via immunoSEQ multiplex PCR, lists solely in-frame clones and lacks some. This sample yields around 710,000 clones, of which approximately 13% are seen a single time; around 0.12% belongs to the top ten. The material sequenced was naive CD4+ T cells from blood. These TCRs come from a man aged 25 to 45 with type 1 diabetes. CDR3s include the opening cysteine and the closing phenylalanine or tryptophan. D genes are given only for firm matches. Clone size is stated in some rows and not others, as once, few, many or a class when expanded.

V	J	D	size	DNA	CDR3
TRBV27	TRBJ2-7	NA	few	TGTGCCAGCAGGATGACAGGTTGGGCCTACGAGCAGTACTTC	CASRMTGWAYEQYF
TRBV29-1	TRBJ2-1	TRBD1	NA	TGCAGCGCCGGACAGGGCTCCTACAATGAGCAGTTCTTC	CSAGQGSYNEQFF
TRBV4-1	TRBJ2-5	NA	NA	TGCGCCAGCAGCCAGGGTCCGGGACGGATACCGAAAGAGACCCAGTACTTC	CASSQGPGRIPKETQYF
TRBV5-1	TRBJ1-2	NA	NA	TGCGCCAGCAGCTTGGAATACAGCCGTTTACGGGGCTACACCTTC	CASSLEYSRLRGYTF
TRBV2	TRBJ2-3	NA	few	TGTGCCACCCGAGTTTCTCTCACAGATACGCAGTATTTT	CATRVSLTDTQYF
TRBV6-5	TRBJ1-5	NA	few	TGTGCCAGCAGTTCAGGGTTAGAACAGCCCCAGCATTTT	CASSSGLEQPQHF
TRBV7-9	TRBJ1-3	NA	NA	TGTGCCAGCAGCTTAACAAGGGGATCTGGAAACACCATATATTTT	CASSLTRGSGNTIYF
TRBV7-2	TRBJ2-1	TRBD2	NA	TGTGCCAGCACCCTTAGCGGGGCTTCCAATGAGCAGTTCTTC	CASTLSGASNEQFF
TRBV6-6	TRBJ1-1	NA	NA	TGTGCCAGCACCGTGGACGGGAACACTGAAGCTTTCTTT	CASTVDGNTEAFF
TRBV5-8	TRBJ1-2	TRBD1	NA	TGTGCCGACGCCCCGGGACAGGGGGAATTTGGCTACACCTTC	CADAPGQGEFGYTF
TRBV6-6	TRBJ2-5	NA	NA	TGTGCCAGCAGTGGGGCGTACCAAGAGACCCAGTACTTC	CASSGAYQETQYF